A selection of T cell receptor beta chains follows, all from one sample in a study of blood T cell repertoires in COVID-19. The method was immunoSEQ multiplex PCR; TCRdb's version includes in-frame clones alone and lacks a portion of them. The sample shows under 300,000 clones, around 92% of them seen only once. The sample was PBMCs or T cells enriched from blood (not recorded which). The source is a woman aged 55-69 years who had recovered from COVID-19. Each CDR3 is given with its conserved first and last residue. Fields, in order: clone size, J gene, CDR3 length, V gene, D gene, CDR3 protein, CDR3 DNA. The D gene is left open where the match is weak. Size is stated for part of the rows, as once, few or many counts, or as a class when the clone is expanded.

>NA|TRBJ1-1|15|TRBV11-2|TRBD1
CASSQTSGGNTEAFF
TGTGCCAGCAGCCAAACCTCAGGGGGCAACACTGAAGCTTTCTTT
>once|TRBJ1-2|13|TRBV28|NA
CASSPQGHYGYTF
TGTGCCAGCAGTCCACAGGGCCACTATGGCTACACCTTC
>NA|TRBJ2-7|15|TRBV6-4|TRBD1
CASSPGQGRSYEQYF
TGTGCCAGCAGCCCGGGACAGGGCAGGTCCTACGAGCAGTACTTC
>NA|TRBJ2-1|13|TRBV5-1|NA
CASSWDFQNEQFF
TGCGCCAGCAGCTGGGACTTTCAGAATGAGCAGTTCTTC
>NA|TRBJ1-2|16|TRBV28|TRBD1
CASSLVVLQGVGGYTF
TGTGCCAGCAGTTTAGTGGTGCTTCAGGGGGTTGGCGGCTACACCTTC
>NA|TRBJ2-7|14|TRBV13|TRBD1
CASSIGQGSYEQYF
TGTGCCAGCAGCATCGGACAGGGGTCCTACGAGCAGTACTTC
>NA|TRBJ1-1|14|TRBV4-1|NA
CASSQRGRYTEAFF
TGCGCCAGCAGCCAAAGGGGCCGGTACACTGAAGCTTTCTTT
>NA|TRBJ1-5|20|TRBV10-1|NA
CASSEDPRTKVFGSGQPQHF
TGCGCCAGCAGTGAGGATCCTAGGACAAAGGTTTTCGGTTCGGGCCAGCCCCAGCATTTT
>NA|TRBJ2-2|14|TRBV5-6|NA
CASSERVSAGELFF
TGTGCCAGCAGCGAGAGGGTTAGTGCCGGGGAGCTGTTTTTT
>NA|TRBJ1-5|13|TRBV30|NA
CAWRTDSNQPQHF
TGTGCCTGGAGAACAGATAGCAATCAGCCCCAGCATTTT
>few|TRBJ1-2|15|TRBV18|NA
CASSPPKGDNYGYTF
TGTGCCAGCTCACCACCTAAGGGAGATAACTATGGCTACACCTTC
>few|TRBJ2-1|13|TRBV5-1|NA
CASSPLLDNEQFF
TGCGCCAGCAGCCCTCTATTGGACAATGAGCAGTTCTTC
>NA|TRBJ1-6|14|TRBV30|NA
CAWRFKGDNSPLHF
TGTGCCTGGAGGTTTAAGGGGGACAACTCACCCCTCCACTTT
>NA|TRBJ1-6|17|TRBV7-2|NA
CASSLLSPSSYNSPLHF
TGTGCCAGCAGCTTATTGTCTCCGAGCTCCTATAATTCACCCCTCCACTTT
>NA|TRBJ2-5|16|TRBV3-1/TRBV3-2|NA
CASSQDPGSLTETQYF
TGTGCCAGCAGCCAAGACCCAGGGTCTTTGACAGAGACCCAGTACTTC
>NA|TRBJ2-3|16|TRBV5-1|NA
CASSLNPGVSTDTQYF
TGCGCCAGCAGCTTAAACCCAGGGGTTAGCACAGATACGCAGTATTTT
>NA|TRBJ1-3|15|TRBV3-1/TRBV3-2|NA
CASSPDTSFGNTIYF
TGTGCCAGCAGCCCTGACACGTCGTTTGGAAACACCATATATTTT
>NA|TRBJ2-7|15|TRBV12-5|NA
CASGLAGQPPYEQYF
TGTGCTAGTGGTTTGGCTGGACAACCTCCCTACGAGCAGTACTTC
>NA|TRBJ2-2|15|TRBV6-5|TRBD2
CASSGLAANTGELFF
TGTGCCAGCAGCGGACTAGCGGCGAACACCGGGGAGCTGTTTTTT
>NA|TRBJ1-1|12|TRBV7-9|NA
CASSLMGAEAFF
TGTGCCAGCAGCTTGATGGGCGCTGAAGCTTTCTTT
>NA|TRBJ2-2|16|TRBV4-1|TRBD2
CASSGISGINTGELFF
TGCGCCAGCAGCGGAATTAGCGGGATCAACACCGGGGAGCTGTTTTTT
>NA|TRBJ2-7|15|TRBV5-1|TRBD2
CASSLQAGSLGEQYF
TGCGCCAGCAGCTTGCAAGCGGGATCCCTGGGCGAGCAGTACTTC
>NA|TRBJ1-1|13|TRBV18|NA
CASYSGGNTEAFF
TGTGCCAGCTACTCCGGGGGGAACACTGAAGCTTTCTTT